This T cell receptor beta chain was identified in a study of cytomegalovirus exposure and HLA in healthy donors. Note on this clone: Its target is not known.

This CDR3 is built from 15 residues. Trimming took 3 bases from V and 0 from J, leaving 10 bases between them. Looked up from germline, CDR1 is MGHRA and CDR2 is YSYEKL. General study results and limits: At a 0.05 false discovery rate, a later analysis found around 15,000 TCR beta sequences to be associated with HLA alleles. Among CMV-associated TCR beta chains, most appeared HLA-restricted in a later analysis.

The PCR employed 60 Vbeta primers together with 13 Jbeta primers. The data were produced by immunoSEQ multiplex PCR, yet TCRdb's version contains in-frame clones alone and is incomplete. Of roughly 120,000 clones detected, roughly 72% appear once; the ten largest clones hold approximately 10%. The chain joins TRBV4-1 to TRBJ2-3, with TRBD2 as a possible D gene (6 bases). Sequencing was done on a sample of PBMCs. The clonotype originates from a woman in her 50s in good health and CMV-seropositive. The CDR3 sequence: CASSHLAGSTDTQYF. In DNA, the CDR3 is TGCGCCAGCAGCCACCTGGCGGGGAGCACAGATACGCAGTATTTT.